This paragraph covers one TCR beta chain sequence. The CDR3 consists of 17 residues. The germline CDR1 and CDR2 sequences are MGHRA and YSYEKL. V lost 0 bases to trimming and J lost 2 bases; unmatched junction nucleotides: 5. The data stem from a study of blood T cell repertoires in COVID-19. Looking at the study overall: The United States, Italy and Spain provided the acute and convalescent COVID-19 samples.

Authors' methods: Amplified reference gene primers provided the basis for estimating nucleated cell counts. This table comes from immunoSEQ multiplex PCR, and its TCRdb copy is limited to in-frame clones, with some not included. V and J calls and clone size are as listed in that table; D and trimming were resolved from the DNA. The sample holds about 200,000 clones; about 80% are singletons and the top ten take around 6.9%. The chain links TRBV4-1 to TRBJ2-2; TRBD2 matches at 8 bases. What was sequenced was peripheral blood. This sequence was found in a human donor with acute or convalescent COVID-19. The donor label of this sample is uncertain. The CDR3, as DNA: TGCGCCAGCAGCCAAGAGTGGCGGGAGGCAAACACCGGGGAGCTGTTTTTT. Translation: CASSQEWREANTGELFF.